This T cell receptor (beta chain) stems from a study of monozygotic twins with inflammatory bowel disease (dated by TCRdb to about 2019). With regard to the full study: The full study comprised 30 or so monozygotic twin pairs: nine German pairs (four IBD-concordant, five IBD-discordant) and 19 IBD-discordant Danish pairs. Within discordant pairs, disease-associated traits were sought mainly by comparing IBD patients with their genetically identical healthy co-twins. Each individual had, on average, about 151 000 unique TCRalpha sequences and 181 000 unique TCRbeta sequences available for analysis. On the study overall, not on this receptor specifically: Compared with healthy twins, IBD patients had fewer clonotypes in common with other individuals, a difference most pronounced in patients showing signs of disease activity. Concordant and discordant twins showed no difference in repertoire similarity, possibly because of limited statistical power. A decrease in TCRbeta repertoire diversity, as measured by inverse Simpson index, was observed in IBD patients compared with their healthy co-twins. The analysis was unable to tell different T cell subtypes apart. Background noise and inter-individual variability may have been introduced into the repertoires by the differing immunosuppressive treatments among patients. No single strong signal or clonotype linked to IBD turned up in the results, so the idea that one exists was not supported.

The CDR3 goes from the cysteine to the phenylalanine over 15 residues. The coding DNA is unavailable. The germline V gene (reference sequence) sets CDR1 to SGHNT and CDR2 to YYREEE. From each donor, an approximately 2.5 ml peripheral blood sample was collected into PAXgene tubes and stored at -80 degrees C. Without any T cell sorting, total RNA was extracted from whole blood using the PAXgene blood miRNA kit on an automated QIAcube. Deep TCRalpha and TCRbeta repertoire profiling with unique molecular barcoding was performed on peripheral blood of monozygotic twin pairs concordant or discordant for inflammatory bowel disease. Smoking habits were recorded for all twin pairs, and each individual was classified as a current, former or never smoker. About this clonotype: Its recognized antigen is unknown.

Library creation used 5' RACE. Each TCR library was prepared from around 3,400 ng of total RNA. For each sample, cDNA synthesis was carried out in eight separate reactions using SMARTScribe reverse transcriptase. During cDNA synthesis, template switching was used to introduce unique molecular identifiers that contained a 6-nucleotide sample barcode. TCRalpha and TCRbeta cDNA was amplified in two nested PCRs of 16 and 9 cycles, and bead purification was carried out after each PCR. Before amplification, the cDNA was both treated with uracil DNA-glycosylase and purified with the QIAquick PCR purification kit. The second PCR added Illumina TruSeq-compatible adapters along with sample-specific barcodes. TapeStation and Qubit were used to check library quality and concentration, and 4.5 to 6 ng of each library was pooled. Pooled libraries were sequenced on an Illumina HiSeq2500 single-index Rapid Run with 2 x 100 bp reads and custom sequencing primers. Turning to the authors' computational methods: PCR and sequencing errors were corrected by UMI-based consensus assembly using MiGEC version 1.2.6. V(D)J alignment, clonotype assembly and CDR3 extraction were performed with MiXCR version 2.1.1. To normalise gene usage, clonotype sharing and MAIT/NKT TCR abundance, the analysis used the top 1000, 10 000 and 20 000 clonotypes per sample. Diversity was computed as the inverse Simpson index with the vegan R package after downsampling to 27 000 UMIs. Paired Mann-Whitney U tests were applied to discordant twin pairs, with Benjamini-Hochberg correction for multiple testing. Following TCRdb reprocessing, every CDR3 protein sequence forms one entry, and DNA is not provided. The V and J calls follow TCRdb's processing rather than the paper's. In this sample's table one finds about 420,000 distinct CDR3 sequences. The biggest ten clones account for about 2.3% of the sample.

The sequencing input was blood. The chain couples TRBV5-4 to TRBJ2-7; with no DNA, the TCRdb D assignment of TRBD2 cannot be verified. The TCR was taken from a human donor with ulcerative colitis or Crohn's disease, or a healthy co-twin of an affected twin (not recorded which). CDR3 reads: CASSGFGKSLYEQYF.